The rows below give T cell receptor beta chains drawn from one sample of a study of blood T cell repertoires in COVID-19. Clones were sequenced by immunoSEQ multiplex PCR, and TCRdb holds only the in-frame ones, with some missing. Of tens of thousands of clones listed, about 81% are singletons. The sample was peripheral blood. All receptors come from a human donor with acute or convalescent COVID-19. The donor label of this sample is uncertain. The CDR3 runs from the conserved cysteine through the conserved F or W. Each record gives: CDR3 DNA, CDR3 protein, D gene, J gene, clone size, V gene. A D gene is named only where the DNA matches it firmly. Rows give clone size only sometimes, using once, few, many, or a class for an expanded clone.

DNA: TGTGCCAGCAGTGATGGAGGAGCGGAGACCCAGTACTTC
CDR3: CASSDGGAETQYF
D: .
J: TRBJ2-5
size: .
V: TRBV2

DNA: TGTGCCAGCAGCTTGATGCGGGTAGGAGCTTTCTTT
CDR3: CASSLMRVGAFF
D: .
J: TRBJ1-1
size: .
V: TRBV7-2

DNA: TGCGCCAGCAGTGAGTCGCCCGGGACAGAGCTAGATCAGCCCCAGCATTTT
CDR3: CASSESPGTELDQPQHF
D: TRBD1
J: TRBJ1-5
size: few
V: TRBV10-1

DNA: TGTGCCAGCAGCGTTGGACAGTCAACCGGGGAGCTGTTTTTT
CDR3: CASSVGQSTGELFF
D: .
J: TRBJ2-2
size: .
V: TRBV5-6

DNA: TGCAGTGCTAGAGTAGGCGAGCGGAAGTACTTC
CDR3: CSARVGERKYF
D: .
J: TRBJ2-7
size: few
V: TRBV20-1

DNA: TGTGCCAGCAGCTATGGGACTAGCGGAGACCTAAGCACAGATACGCAGTATTTT
CDR3: CASSYGTSGDLSTDTQYF
D: TRBD2
J: TRBJ2-3
size: .
V: TRBV28

DNA: TGTGCCAGCAGCCAAGGGACAAACCGTAACAATGAGCAGTTCTTC
CDR3: CASSQGTNRNNEQFF
D: .
J: TRBJ2-1
size: medium-sized
V: TRBV3-1/TRBV3-2

DNA: TGTGCCAGCAGCCATACAGGGAGAGGGAACACTGAAGCTTTCTTT
CDR3: CASSHTGRGNTEAFF
D: .
J: TRBJ1-1
size: .
V: TRBV7-9

DNA: TGTGCCAGCAGCTTGGACAGGCTGCTGTATGGCTACACCTTC
CDR3: CASSLDRLLYGYTF
D: .
J: TRBJ1-2
size: .
V: TRBV5-5

DNA: TGTGCCAGCTCACCCTCTCGGACAGGGGATCAAGAAGCTTTCTTT
CDR3: CASSPSRTGDQEAFF
D: TRBD1
J: TRBJ1-1
size: few
V: TRBV18

DNA: TGTGCCAGCAGCTCACGGGACTTCACAGATACGCAGTATTTT
CDR3: CASSSRDFTDTQYF
D: .
J: TRBJ2-3
size: .
V: TRBV7-3

DNA: TGTGCCAGCAGCTTATCAGACAGGGCGATTGTGGCTTTCTTT
CDR3: CASSLSDRAIVAFF
D: TRBD1
J: TRBJ1-1
size: once
V: TRBV7-9

DNA: TGTGCCAGCTCACCGAGTACAGCCTCCTACGAGCAGTACTTC
CDR3: CASSPSTASYEQYF
D: .
J: TRBJ2-7
size: .
V: TRBV18

DNA: TGTGCCAGCAGCTTAGGGGGGAGGTGGGACAACACTGAAGCTTTCTTT
CDR3: CASSLGGRWDNTEAFF
D: .
J: TRBJ1-1
size: .
V: TRBV7-8

DNA: TGTGCCAGCAGCTTAGGGTCGGCCTATAATTCACCCCTCCACTTT
CDR3: CASSLGSAYNSPLHF
D: .
J: TRBJ1-6
size: few
V: TRBV7-2

DNA: TGTGCCACCAGTGCCCTGGGGGCTCACGACGGAGATACGCAGTATTTT
CDR3: CATSALGAHDGDTQYF
D: .
J: TRBJ2-3
size: once
V: TRBV24-1

DNA: TGTGCCAGCAGCCAAGGTAATAGTCTGGGCACAGATACGCAGTATTTT
CDR3: CASSQGNSLGTDTQYF
D: .
J: TRBJ2-3
size: .
V: TRBV4-2

DNA: TGTGCCAGCAGTTTCAGGTGGGGGGCCAACGTCCTGACTTTC
CDR3: CASSFRWGANVLTF
D: .
J: TRBJ2-6
size: .
V: TRBV28

DNA: TGCGCCAGCAGCACCGGACAGGGATATCAGCCCCAGCATTTT
CDR3: CASSTGQGYQPQHF
D: TRBD1
J: TRBJ1-5
size: .
V: TRBV5-1

DNA: TGTGCCAGCAGTGACCCCGGACAGGGGTCCACTGAAGCTTTCTTT
CDR3: CASSDPGQGSTEAFF
D: TRBD1
J: TRBJ1-1
size: .
V: TRBV6-2/TRBV6-3

DNA: TGTGCCTGGAGTACCCCTGGGGCTGCTTACGGCGAGCAGTACTTC
CDR3: CAWSTPGAAYGEQYF
D: .
J: TRBJ2-7
size: .
V: TRBV30

DNA: TGTGCCAGCTCACCGCCTAGCCAGAATGAGCAGTACTTC
CDR3: CASSPPSQNEQYF
D: .
J: TRBJ2-7
size: .
V: TRBV18

DNA: TGCGCCAGCAGCCCGGCCAACCGGGGGTGGGGTTTGGCCCAAGCTTTCTTT
CDR3: CASSPANRGWGLAQAFF
D: .
J: TRBJ1-1
size: .
V: TRBV4-1